This T cell receptor beta chain was found in a study of CD8 T cells in Susac syndrome. An amount of RNA that ranged from about 0.45 to 1 ug was reverse transcribed with random hexamers. By means of immunoSEQ multiplex PCR, TCR beta CDR3 spanning 54 Vbeta and 13 Jbeta underwent amplification. TCRdb redid the calling of the immunoSEQ multiplex PCR reads with MiXCR, one entry per CDR3 protein. The sample holds 100,000 to 150,000 distinct CDR3 sequences, less than 95% seen once. Looked up from germline, CDR1 is LGHDT and CDR2 is YNNKEL (reference sequence). This CDR3 contains 15 residues. Trimming took off 1 base at V and 5 bases at J, with 12 bases between the two ends.

Sequencing was performed on CD4+ T cells from PBMCs. V gene TRBV3-1 combines with J gene TRBJ2-1; D is uncertain. The TCR was taken from a human donor with multiple sclerosis. CDR3: CASSQVGQDHNEQFF. DNA of the CDR3: TGTGCCAGCAGCCAAGTGGGTCAGGACCACAATGAGCAGTTCTTC.